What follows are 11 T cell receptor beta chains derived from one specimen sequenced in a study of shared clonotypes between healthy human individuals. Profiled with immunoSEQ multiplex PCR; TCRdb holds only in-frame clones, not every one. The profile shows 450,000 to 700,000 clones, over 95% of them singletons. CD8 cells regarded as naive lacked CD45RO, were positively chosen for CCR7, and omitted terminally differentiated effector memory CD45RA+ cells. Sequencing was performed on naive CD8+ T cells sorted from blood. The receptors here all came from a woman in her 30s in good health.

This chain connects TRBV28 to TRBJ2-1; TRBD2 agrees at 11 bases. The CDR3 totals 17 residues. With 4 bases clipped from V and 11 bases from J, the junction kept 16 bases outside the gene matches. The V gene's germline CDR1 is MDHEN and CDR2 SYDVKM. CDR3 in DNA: TGTGCCAGCAGTTCACCTGGGACTAGCGGCCTAATTCTCAAGCAGTTCTTC. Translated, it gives CASSSPGTSGLILKQFF.

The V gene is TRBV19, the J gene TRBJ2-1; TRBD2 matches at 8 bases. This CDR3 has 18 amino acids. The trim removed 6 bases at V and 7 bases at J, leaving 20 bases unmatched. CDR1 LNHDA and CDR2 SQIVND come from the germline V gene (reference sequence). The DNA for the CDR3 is TGTGCCAGTAGCAAGGGACTAGTAAGCCTACTCGGGGTGAATGAGCAGTTCTTC. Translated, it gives CASSKGLVSLLGVNEQFF. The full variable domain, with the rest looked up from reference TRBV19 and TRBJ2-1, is DGGITQSPKYLFRKEGQNVTLSCEQNLNHDAMYWYRQDPGQGLRLIYYSQIVNDFQKGDIAEGYSVSREKKESFPLTVTSAQKNPTAFYLCASSKGLVSLLGVNEQFFGPGTRLTVL.

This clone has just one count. The CDR3 nucleotides read TGTGCCAGCAATCGACGACTCACAGATACGCAGTATTTT. As protein: CASNRRLTDTQYF. This chain uses TRBV25-1 with TRBJ2-3, with D hard to call. V was cut by 7 bases and J by 2 bases, with 10 bases left in between. The germline CDR1 and CDR2 sequences are MGHDK and SYGVNS. CDR3 length equals 13 residues.

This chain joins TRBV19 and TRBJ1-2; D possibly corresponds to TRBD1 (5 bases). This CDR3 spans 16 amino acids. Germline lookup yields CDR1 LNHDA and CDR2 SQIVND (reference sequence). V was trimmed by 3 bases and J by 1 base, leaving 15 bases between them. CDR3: CASSIEVIDSNYGYTF. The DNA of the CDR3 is TGTGCCAGTAGTATTGAGGTGATCGACAGTAACTATGGCTACACCTTC.

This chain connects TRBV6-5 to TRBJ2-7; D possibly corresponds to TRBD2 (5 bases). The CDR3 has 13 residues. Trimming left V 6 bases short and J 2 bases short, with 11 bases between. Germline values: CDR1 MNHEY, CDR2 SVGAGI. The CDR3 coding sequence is TGTGCCAGCAGAGCCGGGGTCGCCTACGAGCAGTACTTC. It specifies CASRAGVAYEQYF.

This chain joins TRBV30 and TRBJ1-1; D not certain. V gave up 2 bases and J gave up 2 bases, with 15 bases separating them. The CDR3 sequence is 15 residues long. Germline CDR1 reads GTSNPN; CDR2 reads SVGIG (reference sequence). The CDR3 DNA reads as TGTGCCTGGAGTATGAGCGCCATGGCCAACACTGAAGCTTTCTTT. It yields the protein CAWSMSAMANTEAFF.

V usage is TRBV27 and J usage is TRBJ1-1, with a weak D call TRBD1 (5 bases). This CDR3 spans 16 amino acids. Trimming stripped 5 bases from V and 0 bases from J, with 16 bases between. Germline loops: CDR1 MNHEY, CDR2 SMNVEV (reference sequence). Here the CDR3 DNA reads TGTGCCAGCAGTCCAAAATTGGGACGGCTGAACACTGAAGCTTTCTTT. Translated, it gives CASSPKLGRLNTEAFF.

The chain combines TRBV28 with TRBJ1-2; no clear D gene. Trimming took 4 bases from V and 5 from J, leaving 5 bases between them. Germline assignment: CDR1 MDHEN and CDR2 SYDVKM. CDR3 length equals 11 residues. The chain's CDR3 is CASSYGYGYTF. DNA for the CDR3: TGTGCCAGCAGTTACGGGTATGGCTACACCTTC.

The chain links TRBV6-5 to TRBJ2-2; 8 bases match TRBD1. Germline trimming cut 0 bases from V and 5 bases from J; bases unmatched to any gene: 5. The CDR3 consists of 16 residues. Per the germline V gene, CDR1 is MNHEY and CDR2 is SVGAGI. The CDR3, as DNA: TGTGCCAGCAGTTACTCGCCTACAGGGGGTACCGGGGAGCTGTTTTTT. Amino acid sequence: CASSYSPTGGTGELFF.

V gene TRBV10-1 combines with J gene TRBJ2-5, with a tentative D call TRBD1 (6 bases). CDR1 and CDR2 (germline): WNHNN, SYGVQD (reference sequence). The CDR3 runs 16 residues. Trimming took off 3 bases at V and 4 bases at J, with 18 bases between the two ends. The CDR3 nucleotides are TGCGCCAGCAGTGACCTTCGAGCAGGGGTGGGAGAGACCCAGTACTTC. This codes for CASSDLRAGVGETQYF.

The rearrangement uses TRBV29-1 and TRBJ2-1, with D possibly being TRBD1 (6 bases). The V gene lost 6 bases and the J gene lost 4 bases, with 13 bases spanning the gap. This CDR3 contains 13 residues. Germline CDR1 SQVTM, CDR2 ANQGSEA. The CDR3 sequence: CSVRDTLYNEQFF. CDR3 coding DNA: TGCAGCGTCCGGGACACCCTTTACAATGAGCAGTTCTTC.